These 20 T cell receptor beta chains originate from one sample sequenced in a study of blood T cell repertoires in COVID-19. The assay was immunoSEQ multiplex PCR, and TCRdb's table has in-frame clones only and misses some. The sample holds 160,000 or so clones, about 80% seen once. Source material: PBMCs or T cells enriched from blood (not recorded which). The receptors were sampled from a woman aged 55-70 years who had recovered from COVID-19.

The chain joins TRBV3-1 (or the pseudogene TRBV3-2) to TRBJ2-1, with 9 bases that match TRBD1. Looked up from germline, CDR1 is LGHDT and CDR2 is YNNKEL (reference sequence). The CDR3 consists of 15 residues. V shed 2 bases, J shed 10 bases, and the junction held 9 bases outside the gene matches. The CDR3, as DNA: TGTGCCAGCAGCCAATCTGGGACAGGGACTTCGGAGCAGTTCTTC. Translating gives CASSQSGTGTSEQFF.

The chain combines TRBV29-1 with TRBJ2-1; no clear D gene. Germline-derived CDR1 and CDR2 are SQVTM and ANQGSEA. Trimming left V 7 bases short and J 3 bases short, with 7 bases between. The CDR3 covers 11 residues. The CDR3 protein is CSAKLYNEQFF. DNA of the CDR3: TGCAGCGCCAAGCTCTACAATGAGCAGTTCTTC.

The chain employs TRBV5-1 and TRBJ1-6; 8 bases align to TRBD1. Germline CDR1 and CDR2: SGHRS and YFSETQ. The CDR3 runs 14 residues. J lost 7 bases, V lost 2 bases, and 2 bases had no gene match. The CDR3 protein is CASSFDRGNSPLHF. In DNA, the CDR3 is TGCGCCAGCAGCTTCGACAGGGGAAATTCACCCCTCCACTTT.

The chain employs TRBV4-1 and TRBJ2-3; TRBD1 aligns across 8 bases. This CDR3 has 15 residues. V dropped 5 bases and J dropped 0; count of bases not matched to a gene: 4. The V gene's germline CDR1 is MGHRA and CDR2 YSYEKL. In DNA, the CDR3 is TGCGCCAGCAGCGGACAGGGCCTGAGCACAGATACGCAGTATTTT. Protein: CASSGQGLSTDTQYF.

This chain connects TRBV11-2 to TRBJ2-3; TRBD2 might be the D (6 bases). Germline values: CDR1 SGHAT, CDR2 FQNNGV. This CDR3 region has 14 residues. V lost 5 bases and J 3 bases, leaving 12 bases between the germline ends. Written as DNA, the CDR3 is TGTGCCAGCAGCATTGGCGGGGAGACAGATACGCAGTATTTT. Translated, it gives CASSIGGETDTQYF.

The chain recombines TRBV6-5 with TRBJ2-3, with 8 bases lining up with TRBD2. The V gene's germline CDR1 is MNHEY and CDR2 SVGAGI. Losses at the gene ends were 4 bases for V and 6 bases for J; bases not matched to a gene: 9. The CDR3 is 15 residues long. CDR3 sequence (DNA): TGTGCCAGCAGTTCCGGGGGGGCAGGTGGGGATACGCAGTATTTT. Translated: CASSSGGAGGDTQYF.

V and J are TRBV29-1 and TRBJ1-1; 7 bases line up with TRBD1. Germline trimming cut 4 bases from V and 5 bases from J; bases unmatched to any gene: 4. There are 12 residues in the CDR3. Germline V CDR1 and CDR2: SQVTM, ANQGSEA. The CDR3 coding sequence is TGCAGCGTTGCAGGGGGGCTAACTGAAGCTTTCTTT. Its translation is CSVAGGLTEAFF.

This chain joins TRBV13 and TRBJ1-2; D is unclear. CDR3 length: 14 residues. V lost 7 bases and J 3 bases, leaving 15 bases between the germline ends. CDR1 PRHDT and CDR2 FYEKMQ come from the germline V gene (reference sequence). This CDR3 reads CASNTAGDYYGYTF. CDR3 nucleotide sequence: TGTGCCAGCAACACGGCGGGTGATTACTATGGCTACACCTTC.

The V gene is TRBV6-2 or TRBV6-3, the J gene TRBJ1-5; 7 positions match TRBD1. Looked up from germline, CDR1 is MNHEY and CDR2 is SVGEGT. Trimming cost V 7 bases and J 6 bases; bases outside gene matches: 12. The CDR3 runs 15 residues. The CDR3 loop is CASNPHRGGGQPQHF. CDR3 nucleotide sequence: TGTGCCAGCAACCCCCACAGGGGAGGAGGTCAGCCCCAGCATTTT.

The chain links TRBV12-3 or TRBV12-4 to TRBJ2-3; D is possibly TRBD2 (6 bases). This CDR3 contains 13 residues. V lost 10 bases, J lost 4 bases, and 15 bases lay in between. The CDR3 DNA follows: TGTGCCACCCGAAGCGGGTGGGCAGATACGCAGTATTTT. Translated: CATRSGWADTQYF.

This rearrangement joins TRBV5-5 to TRBJ1-3, with D uncertain. The CDR3 has 16 residues. Germline V lookup: CDR1 SGHKS, CDR2 YYEKEE (reference sequence). Trimming cost V 5 bases and J 2 bases, with 17 bases left between them. CDR3 in amino acids: CASSALEVRPGNTIYF. DNA of the CDR3: TGTGCCAGCAGTGCACTTGAGGTCCGCCCTGGAAACACCATATATTTT.

This clone was seen a few times. V usage is TRBV11-2 and J usage is TRBJ1-6, with no clear D. The CDR3 is 15 residues long. Per the germline V gene, CDR1 is SGHAT and CDR2 is FQNNGV. V gave up 5 bases and J gave up 9 bases, with 17 bases separating them. CDR3 coding DNA: TGTGCCAGCAGCGACAATTACATAAGGCGTTCACCCCTCCACTTT. It codes for CASSDNYIRRSPLHF.

This clone was seen a few times. This sequence joins TRBV4-2 and TRBJ2-7; TRBD2 agrees at 8 bases. After removal of 1 base from V and 3 bases from J, the junction contained 11 bases not matched to a gene. This CDR3 contains 17 residues. The germline CDR1 and CDR2 sequences are LGHNA and YNFKEQ. Here the CDR3 reads CASSQGSGGSGIYEQYF. The CDR3 DNA sequence: TGTGCCAGCAGCCAAGGAAGCGGGGGATCGGGTATCTACGAGCAGTACTTC.

The V and J genes are TRBV18 and TRBJ1-4; TRBD1 is a possible D gene (6 bases). Germline assignment: CDR1 KGHSH and CDR2 LQKENI. The CDR3 has 15 amino acids. V shed 3 bases and J shed 1 base, with 9 bases lying between them. CDR3 sequence reads: CASSPDSITNEKLFF. For the CDR3, the DNA is TGTGCCAGCTCACCGGACAGCATAACTAATGAAAAACTGTTTTTT. The complete variable domain, with remaining parts taken from reference TRBV18 and TRBJ1-4, reads NAGVMQNPRHLVRRRGQEARLRCSPMKGHSHVYWYRQLPEEGLKFMVYLQKENIIDESGMPKERFSAEFPKEGPSILRIQQVVRGDSAAYFCASSPDSITNEKLFFGSGTQLSVL.

This sequence joins TRBV5-1 and TRBJ1-1; D is unresolved. Germline CDR1 and CDR2: SGHRS and YFSETQ. This CDR3 region has 15 residues. Trimming shortened V by 4 bases and J by 0 bases, and 13 bases separated the two germline ends. This chain's CDR3 is CASSQTAALNTEAFF. DNA of the CDR3: TGCGCCAGCAGCCAAACAGCCGCGCTGAACACTGAAGCTTTCTTT.

The chain employs TRBV5-1 and TRBJ1-1; 10 nucleotides agree with TRBD1. V lost 4 bases and J lost 5; bases outside the gene matches: 14. Germline CDR1 is SGHRS and CDR2 is YFSETQ. The CDR3 sequence is 17 residues long. In DNA form, the CDR3 reads TGCGCCAGCAGCCGGGGACAGGGGAGGGACTTGGTTACTGAAGCTTTCTTT. It translates to CASSRGQGRDLVTEAFF.

In this sample, this clone turned up a few times. CDR3 bases: TGCAGTGCTAGTATGGGGGGTGAACAAGGAGAGACCCAGTACTTC. As protein: CSASMGGEQGETQYF. The genes are TRBV20-1 and TRBJ2-5, with D perhaps TRBD2 (6 bases). The germline V gene encodes CDR1 DFQATT and CDR2 SNEGSKA (reference sequence). The CDR3 has 15 amino acids. Trimming removed 3 bases from V and 4 bases from J, with 18 bases in between.

V and J are TRBV5-1 and TRBJ2-3; 9 bases map to TRBD2. This CDR3 is 13 amino acids long. With 4 bases clipped from V and 5 bases from J, the junction kept 2 bases outside the gene matches. Germline lookup yields CDR1 SGHRS and CDR2 YFSETQ. This CDR3 reads CASSGSGGDTQYF. The CDR3 nucleotides are TGCGCCAGCAGCGGTAGCGGGGGAGATACGCAGTATTTT.

The chain has TRBV6-2 or TRBV6-3 and TRBJ2-1, with TRBD2 matching over 8 bases. The CDR3 extends over 16 amino acids. Trimming took 0 bases from V and 8 from J; bases not matched to a gene: 9. Looked up from germline, CDR1 is MNHEY and CDR2 is SVGEGT. In DNA, the CDR3 is TGTGCCAGCAGTTACTCCCCGCGGGGGGCGGTGGATGAGCAGTTCTTC. Amino acid sequence: CASSYSPRGAVDEQFF.

This chain links TRBV9 with TRBJ2-7; D is unresolved. This CDR3 contains 13 residues. The germline V gene encodes CDR1 SGDLS and CDR2 YYNGEE. V gave up 0 bases and J gave up 0 bases, with 4 bases separating them. CDR3 in amino acids: CASSVGASYEQYF. The CDR3 DNA follows: TGTGCCAGCAGCGTAGGAGCCTCCTACGAGCAGTACTTC.